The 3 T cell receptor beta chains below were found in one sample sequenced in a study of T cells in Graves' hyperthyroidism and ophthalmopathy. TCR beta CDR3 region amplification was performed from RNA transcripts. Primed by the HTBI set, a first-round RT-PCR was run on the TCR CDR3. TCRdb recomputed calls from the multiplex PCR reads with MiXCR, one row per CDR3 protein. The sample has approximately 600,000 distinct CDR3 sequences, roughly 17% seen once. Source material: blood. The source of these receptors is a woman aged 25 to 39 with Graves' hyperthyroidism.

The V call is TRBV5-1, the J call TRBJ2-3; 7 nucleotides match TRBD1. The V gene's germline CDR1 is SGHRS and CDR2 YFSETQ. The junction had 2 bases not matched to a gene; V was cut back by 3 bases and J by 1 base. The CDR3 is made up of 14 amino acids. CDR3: CASSSGQRTDTQYF. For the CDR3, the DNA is TGCGCCAGCAGCTCGGGACAGCGCACAGATACGCAGTATTTT.

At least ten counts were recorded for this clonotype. CDR3 nucleotide sequence: TGTGCCAGCAGTTATCATACCGGGCCCTATGGCTACACCTTC. Translating gives CASSYHTGPYGYTF. The rearrangement uses TRBV28 and TRBJ1-2; D gene uncertain. Germline V gives CDR1 MDHEN, CDR2 SYDVKM. V lost 4 bases to trimming and J lost 4 bases, with 13 bases between them. CDR3 length: 14 amino acids.

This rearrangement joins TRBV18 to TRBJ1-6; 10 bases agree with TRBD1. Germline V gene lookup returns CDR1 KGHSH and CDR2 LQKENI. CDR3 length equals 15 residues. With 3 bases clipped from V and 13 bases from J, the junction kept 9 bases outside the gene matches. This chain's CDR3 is CASSPGTGEGYPLHF. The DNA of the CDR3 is TGTGCCAGCTCACCGGGGACAGGGGAAGGATATCCCCTCCACTTT.